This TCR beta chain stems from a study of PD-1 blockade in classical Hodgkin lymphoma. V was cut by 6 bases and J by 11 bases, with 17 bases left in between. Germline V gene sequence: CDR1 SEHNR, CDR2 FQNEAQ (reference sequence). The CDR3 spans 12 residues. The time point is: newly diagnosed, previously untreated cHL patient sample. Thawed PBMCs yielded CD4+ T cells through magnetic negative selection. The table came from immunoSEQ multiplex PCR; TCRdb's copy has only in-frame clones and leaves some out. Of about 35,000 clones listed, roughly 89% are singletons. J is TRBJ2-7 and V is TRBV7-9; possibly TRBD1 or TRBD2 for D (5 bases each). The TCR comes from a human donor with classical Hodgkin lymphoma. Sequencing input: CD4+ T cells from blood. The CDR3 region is CASRIAQGPEYF. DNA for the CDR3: TGTGCCAGCAGAATAGCCCAGGGACCGGAGTACTTC.